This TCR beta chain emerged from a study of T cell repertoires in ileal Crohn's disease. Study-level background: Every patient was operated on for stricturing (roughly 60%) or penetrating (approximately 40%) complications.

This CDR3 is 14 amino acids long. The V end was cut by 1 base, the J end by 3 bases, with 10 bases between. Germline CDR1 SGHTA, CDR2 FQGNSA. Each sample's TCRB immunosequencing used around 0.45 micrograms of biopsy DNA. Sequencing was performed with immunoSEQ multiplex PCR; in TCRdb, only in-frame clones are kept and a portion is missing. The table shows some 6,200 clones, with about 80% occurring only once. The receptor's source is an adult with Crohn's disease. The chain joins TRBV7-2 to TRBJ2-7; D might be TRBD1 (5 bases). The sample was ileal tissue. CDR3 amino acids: CASSLGRDHYEQYF. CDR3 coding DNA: TGTGCCAGCAGCTTAGGCAGGGATCACTACGAGCAGTACTTC.